The 27 T cell receptor beta chains given below trace back to one sample, sequenced in a study of blood T cell repertoires in COVID-19. Sequenced by immunoSEQ multiplex PCR; TCRdb stores in-frame clones only, minus some. This table has about 270,000 clones, roughly 84% appearing once. The sequenced sample was peripheral blood. These receptors originate from a woman aged 18-29 years with acute or convalescent COVID-19.

This clone has just one count. The rearrangement joins TRBV3-1 (or the pseudogene TRBV3-2) to TRBJ2-5; 15 bases are a match to TRBD2. After removal of 2 bases from V and 5 bases from J, the junction contained 6 bases not matched to a gene. The CDR3 spans 17 residues. Germline CDR1 LGHDT, CDR2 YNNKEL (reference sequence). CDR3: CASSQTPGTSGRETQYF. The CDR3 DNA is TGTGCCAGCAGCCAAACCCCAGGGACTAGCGGGAGGGAGACCCAGTACTTC.

The chain has TRBV6-2 or TRBV6-3 and TRBJ2-1, with D perhaps matching TRBD1 (6 bases). This CDR3 contains 14 residues. Germline V CDR1 and CDR2: MNHEY, SVGEGT. V lost 7 bases to trimming and J lost 3 bases, with 13 bases between them. This CDR3 is CASNPGTYYNEQFF. The CDR3 nucleotides read TGTGCCAGCAACCCAGGGACATACTACAATGAGCAGTTCTTC.

This chain joins TRBV6-5 and TRBJ2-3, with 9 bases lining up with TRBD1. This CDR3 contains 15 residues. Germline V gene lookup returns CDR1 MNHEY and CDR2 SVGAGI. J was trimmed by 4 bases and V by 0 bases; bases with no gene match: 2. The CDR3 DNA follows: TGTGCCAGCAGTTACTCTCGGGACAGGGCAGATACGCAGTATTTT. This encodes CASSYSRDRADTQYF.

The rearrangement links TRBV19 to TRBJ2-1; 7 bases agree with TRBD1. Germline trimming cut 5 bases from V and 9 bases from J; bases unmatched to any gene: 13. The V gene's germline CDR1 is LNHDA and CDR2 SQIVND (reference sequence). The CDR3 extends over 15 amino acids. The CDR3 region is CASSATGVNSLEQFF. CDR3 in DNA: TGTGCCAGTAGTGCTACAGGGGTAAACAGCCTTGAGCAGTTCTTC.

This rearrangement joins TRBV19 to TRBJ2-3; no firm D call. Germline assignment: CDR1 LNHDA and CDR2 SQIVND (reference sequence). V was cut by 1 base and J by 6 bases, with 14 bases left in between. This CDR3 spans 15 amino acids. CDR3 in DNA: TGTGCCAGTAGTATAGCCCTTTTGGGCGTGGATACGCAGTATTTT. It is translated as CASSIALLGVDTQYF.

This clone was seen only once. The chain links TRBV9 to TRBJ2-3; 8 nucleotides align to TRBD1. The CDR3 loop spans 15 amino acids. V was pared by 5 bases and J by 4 bases, with 9 bases of the junction left unmatched. Germline CDR1 SGDLS, CDR2 YYNGEE. This CDR3 reads CASSKSGQGADTQYF. The CDR3 DNA sequence: TGTGCCAGCAGTAAATCCGGACAGGGCGCAGATACGCAGTATTTT. The variable domain in full, with the rest retrieved from reference TRBV9 and TRBJ2-3, is DSGVTQTPKHLITATGQRVTLRCSPRSGDLSVYWYQQSLDQGLQFLIQYYNGEERAKGNILERFSAQQFPDLHSELNLSSLELGDSALYFCASSKSGQGADTQYFGPGTRLTVL.

The CDR3 sequence: CASSVHLLAAEGDEQFF. Written as DNA, the CDR3 is TGTGCCAGCAGTGTTCACCTACTAGCGGCTGAAGGCGATGAGCAGTTCTTC. The chain employs TRBV6-1 and TRBJ2-1; 8 bases line up with TRBD2. CDR3 length: 17 residues. CDR1 MNHNS and CDR2 SASEGT come from the germline V gene. With 4 bases clipped from V and 8 bases from J, the junction kept 16 bases outside the gene matches.

The chain joins TRBV24-1 to TRBJ2-1, with TRBD2 identical over 11 bases. Germline V gene lookup returns CDR1 KGHDR and CDR2 SFDVKD. The CDR3 is made up of 18 amino acids. The V and J ends lost 3 bases and 5 bases, in that order; junction bases with no gene match: 11. The CDR3 reads CATSDNPARTSGHNEQFF. CDR3 nucleotide sequence: TGTGCCACCAGTGATAACCCGGCACGGACTAGCGGGCACAATGAGCAGTTCTTC.

This sequence joins TRBV28 and TRBJ2-6; a possible D gene is TRBD1 (6 bases). CDR1 MDHEN and CDR2 SYDVKM come from the germline V gene. Trimming took 8 bases from V and 1 from J, leaving 15 bases between them. The length of the CDR3 is 16 residues. The DNA for the CDR3 is TGTGCCAGCCCCAGGGGTGGGCCTTCTGGGGCCAACGTCCTGACTTTC. It yields the protein CASPRGGPSGANVLTF.

The genes are TRBV19 and TRBJ2-7; 8 bases fit TRBD2. The CDR3 is 15 residues long. Germline loops: CDR1 LNHDA, CDR2 SQIVND (reference sequence). V gave up 3 bases and J gave up 3 bases; unmatched junction bases: 7. As DNA, the CDR3 is TGTGCCAGTAGTATTCGACTAGCGCCGATCTACGAGCAGTACTTC. Protein: CASSIRLAPIYEQYF.

The chain carries TRBV10-2 and TRBJ2-1; 12 nucleotides align to TRBD2. J lost 8 bases, V lost 4 bases, and 6 bases had no gene match. CDR1 is WSHSY, CDR2 SAAADI, per germline. This CDR3 has 15 residues. CDR3 in DNA: TGCGCCAGCAGTGTTTCTAGCGGGAGGGCGTATGAGCAGTTCTTC. Amino acid sequence: CASSVSSGRAYEQFF.

Concerning this clone itself: This may arise from a read error, as a much more abundant clone is one base away. This rearrangement joins TRBV19 to TRBJ1-4, with 7 positions matching TRBD1. The CDR3 covers 13 residues. Germline-derived CDR1 and CDR2 are LNHDA and SQIVND (reference sequence). CDR3 protein: CVSSTGDVEKLFF. The CDR3 nucleotides read TGTGTCAGTAGCACAGGGGATGTAGAAAAACTGTTTTTT.

The chain has TRBV7-2 and TRBJ1-2; D is unresolved. Looked up from germline, CDR1 is SGHTA and CDR2 is FQGNSA. Trimming shortened V by 1 base and J by 4 bases, and 10 bases separated the two germline ends. The CDR3 spans 14 residues. This chain's CDR3 is CASSLDSSPYGYTF. CDR3 DNA: TGTGCCAGCAGCTTAGACAGCTCACCCTATGGCTACACCTTC.

The CDR3 sequence: CASSLPSTYEQYF. CDR3 in DNA: TGTGCCAGCAGCTTGCCCAGTACCTACGAGCAGTACTTC. The V call is TRBV5-6, the J call TRBJ2-7; D remains unclear. Trimming shortened V by 1 base and J by 2 bases, and 7 bases separated the two germline ends. The CDR3 totals 13 residues. CDR1 and CDR2 (germline): SGHDT, YYEEEE.

The gene calls are TRBV28 and TRBJ2-2; 7 bases map to TRBD1. This CDR3 has 14 residues. Trimming cost V 5 bases and J 6 bases; bases outside gene matches: 6. Germline CDR1 MDHEN, CDR2 SYDVKM. CDR3 loop: CASSILQGPGELFF. The CDR3 coding sequence is TGTGCCAGCAGTATACTACAGGGGCCCGGGGAGCTGTTTTTT.

The chain employs TRBV20-1 and TRBJ1-5; no firm D call. V shed 3 bases and J shed 5 bases, with 8 bases lying between them. Germline V CDR1 and CDR2: DFQATT, SNEGSKA (reference sequence). This CDR3 comprises 12 residues. DNA for the CDR3: TGCAGTGCTAGTCGTCTCGATCAGCCCCAGCATTTT. It translates to CSASRLDQPQHF.

The gene calls are TRBV5-1 and TRBJ2-2, with D possibly matching TRBD2 (6 bases). V lost 2 bases and J 4 bases, leaving 15 bases between the germline ends. The CDR3 runs to 16 residues. Germline lookup yields CDR1 SGHRS and CDR2 YFSETQ. In nucleotides, the CDR3 is TGCGCCAGCAGCTTCCGGACCGGGCGGGGCACCGGGGAGCTGTTTTTT. Translating gives CASSFRTGRGTGELFF.

The J gene is TRBJ1-4, the V gene TRBV28; D may be TRBD1 (5 bases). This CDR3 contains 14 residues. V was clipped by 3 bases and J by 4 bases, with 9 bases between them. Germline CDR1 is MDHEN and CDR2 is SYDVKM. The CDR3 loop is CASSFGGDNEKLFF. CDR3 in DNA: TGTGCCAGCAGTTTTGGGGGGGATAATGAAAAACTGTTTTTT.

V is TRBV19 and J is TRBJ1-2; maybe TRBD1 (5 bases). The V end lost 3 bases, the J end lost 1 base, and 12 bases lay between the germline ends. Per the germline V gene, CDR1 is LNHDA and CDR2 is SQIVND (reference sequence). The CDR3 is 15 residues long. Here the CDR3 reads CASSIGDGGNYGYTF. As DNA, the CDR3 is TGTGCCAGTAGTATTGGGGACGGGGGTAACTATGGCTACACCTTC.

The J gene is TRBJ1-6, the V gene TRBV27; 9 nucleotides align to TRBD1. The V and J ends lost 5 bases and 1 base, in that order; junction bases with no gene match: 12. Per the germline V gene, CDR1 is MNHEY and CDR2 is SMNVEV (reference sequence). This CDR3 spans 19 amino acids. CDR3 region: CASSPADRGFRSYNSPLHF. The DNA of the CDR3 is TGTGCCAGCAGTCCCGCGGACAGGGGATTCCGGTCCTATAATTCACCCCTCCACTTT.

The chain couples TRBV4-1 to TRBJ2-7; D gene ambiguous. Per germline, CDR1 MGHRA and CDR2 YSYEKL. The CDR3 contains 11 residues. The V end lost 1 base, the J end lost 7 bases, and 5 bases lay between the germline ends. In DNA, the CDR3 is TGCGCCAGCAGCCAAGCGGGTGAGCAGTACTTC. Amino acids: CASSQAGEQYF.

The chain uses TRBV19 and TRBJ2-1; 10 bases match TRBD2. Germline CDR1 LNHDA, CDR2 SQIVND (reference sequence). The CDR3 is 15 residues long. The ends lost 5 bases at V and 10 bases at J; junction bases unmatched: 11. In DNA form, the CDR3 reads TGTGCCAGTAGTGTACAGACTAGCGGGTCACCCGAGCAGTTCTTC. It translates to CASSVQTSGSPEQFF.

The chain employs TRBV5-1 and TRBJ2-1; 9 nucleotides match TRBD2. V dropped 4 bases and J dropped 5; count of bases not matched to a gene: 4. The CDR3 has 14 residues. Germline V gene data show CDR1 as SGHRS and CDR2 as YFSETQ. The CDR3 DNA reads as TGCGCCAGCAGCGCGGTAGCGGGAGACAATGAGCAGTTCTTC. Translated, it gives CASSAVAGDNEQFF.

This clone has a single count. This chain connects TRBV27 to TRBJ2-7; TRBD1 might be the D (6 bases). This CDR3 is built from 14 residues. Trimming took off 3 bases at V and 2 bases at J, with 11 bases between the two ends. Germline CDR1 reads MNHEY; CDR2 reads SMNVEV (reference sequence). The DNA of the CDR3 is TGTGCCAGCAGTTTGGCCGACAGGCCCTACGAGCAGTACTTC. This encodes CASSLADRPYEQYF.

The genes are TRBV6-4 and TRBJ2-1, with 7 bases identical to TRBD2. V dropped 3 bases and J dropped 8; count of bases not matched to a gene: 10. Germline lookup yields CDR1 MRHNA and CDR2 SNTAGT. The CDR3 is 15 residues long. This chain's CDR3 is CASSDRAGEGDEQFF. The CDR3 coding sequence is TGTGCCAGCAGTGATAGGGCGGGAGAAGGTGATGAGCAGTTCTTC.

Only one count was recorded for this clone. This rearrangement joins TRBV6-5 to TRBJ2-2; 7 bases fit TRBD2. This CDR3 region has 14 residues. After removal of 8 bases from V and 5 bases from J, the junction contained 8 bases not matched to a gene. Germline lookup yields CDR1 MNHEY and CDR2 SVGAGI. The DNA for the CDR3 is TGTGCCAGCGGGGGGGAGTTTAAGACCGGGGAGCTGTTTTTT. This encodes CASGGEFKTGELFF.

CDR3 in amino acids: CASSGQPNEKLFF. DNA of the CDR3: TGTGCCAGCTCCGGACAGCCTAATGAAAAACTGTTTTTT. The genes are TRBV18 and TRBJ1-4; possible D gene TRBD1, 6 bases. V shed 6 bases and J shed 3 bases, with 8 bases lying between them. CDR1 KGHSH and CDR2 LQKENI come from the germline V gene. The CDR3 covers 13 residues.